A single sample gave rise to the 3 T cell receptor beta chains below, sequenced in a study of blood T cell repertoires in COVID-19. The method was immunoSEQ multiplex PCR; TCRdb's version includes in-frame clones alone and lacks a portion of them. The data contain approximately 190,000 clones, over 70% of them singletons. Sequencing was done on a sample of peripheral blood. These receptors were obtained from a man aged 55-75 years with acute or convalescent COVID-19.

The chain employs TRBV4-2 and TRBJ2-7, with no clear D. Germline V gene sequence: CDR1 LGHNA, CDR2 YNFKEQ. This CDR3 spans 13 amino acids. The V end lost 0 bases, the J end lost 2 bases, and 5 bases lay between the germline ends. In DNA, the CDR3 is TGTGCCAGCAGCCAAGATCAGACCTACGAGCAGTACTTC. It yields the protein CASSQDQTYEQYF.

The chain employs TRBV6-6 and TRBJ1-2; 8 nucleotides match TRBD1. The CDR3 is made up of 13 amino acids. CDR1 and CDR2 (germline): MNHNY, SVGAGI (reference sequence). V trimming: 6 bases; J trimming: 7 bases; junction bases outside the gene matches: 7. The CDR3 DNA follows: TGTGCCAGCAGACAGACAGGGGAAGGTGGCTACACCTTC. Translation: CASRQTGEGGYTF.

The chain carries TRBV7-3 and TRBJ1-1; D uncertain. The germline V gene encodes CDR1 SGHTA and CDR2 FQGTGA. V was trimmed by 5 bases and J by 1 base, leaving 5 bases between them. This CDR3 region has 12 residues. In nucleotides, the CDR3 is TGTGCCAGCAGCACCGGGAACACTGAAGCTTTCTTT. As protein: CASSTGNTEAFF. Drawing the rest from reference TRBV7-3 and TRBJ1-1, the complete variable domain is GAGVSQTPSNKVTEKGKYVELRCDPISGHTALYWYRQSLGQGPEFLIYFQGTGAADDSGLPNDRFFAVRPEGSVSTLKIQRTERGDSAVYLCASSTGNTEAFFGQGTRLTVV.